Following are 17 T cell receptor beta chains from one sample sequenced in a study of T cells expressing NK-cell markers. TCRdb re-called the 5' RACE reads, yielding one record per CDR3 amino acid sequence without DNA. In all, the sample yields 350,000 to 450,000 distinct CDR3 sequences. The specimen sequenced was blood T cells: a sorted CD56 or NKG2C T cell subset, CD4+ or CD8+ T cells, or bulk PBMC T cells (not recorded which). The receptors here all came from a man between 18 and 69 years old in good health.

The chain has TRBV5-1 and TRBJ2-5; the D call from TCRdb, TRBD1, cannot be confirmed without DNA. There are 15 residues in the CDR3. Germline lookup yields CDR1 SGHRS and CDR2 YFSETQ. This CDR3 is CASSLTGGERWTQYF.

The chain is built from TRBV7-3 and TRBJ2-1. The CDR3 covers 15 residues. CDR1 and CDR2 from the germline V gene are SGHTA and FQGTGA. The CDR3 reads CASSFGWPSPNEQFF.

V gene TRBV9 combines with J gene TRBJ2-3; TCRdb reports TRBD2, a call that lacks DNA to check it against. CDR3 size: 18 residues. Germline CDR1 and CDR2: SGDLS and YYNGEE. The CDR3 sequence is CASSARRTSGGGGDTQYF.

This chain links TRBV4-1 with TRBJ2-2; TCRdb gives TRBD1 as the D gene, but with no DNA this cannot be confirmed. Looked up from germline, CDR1 is MGHRA and CDR2 is YSYEKL. This CDR3 has 16 amino acids. The CDR3 is CASSQKSGTVSGELFF.

The rearrangement uses TRBV11-3 and TRBJ2-2. The CDR3 contains 15 residues. In germline, CDR1 is SGHNT, CDR2 YENEEA. This CDR3 is CASSRRGWDTGELFF.

The V gene is TRBV20-1, the J gene TRBJ1-5; the D call of TRBD1 rests on TCRdb alone, since no DNA is present to check it. The CDR3 spans 11 residues. In germline, CDR1 is DFQATT, CDR2 SNEGSKA (reference sequence). The CDR3 region is CSASGQGPQHF.

The chain recombines TRBV2 with TRBJ2-1; TCRdb lists TRBD2, though no DNA is available to test this call. This CDR3 has 15 residues. Germline V gene data show CDR1 as SNHLY and CDR2 as FYNNEI. This chain's CDR3 is CASSPIAGGTNEQFF.

This chain joins TRBV5-1 and TRBJ2-3; TCRdb designates TRBD2, a call that cannot be tested without DNA. The length of the CDR3 is 18 residues. Germline lookup yields CDR1 SGHRS and CDR2 YFSETQ. The CDR3 sequence: CASSLDGMSGVSTDTQYF.

The rearrangement joins TRBV11-2 to TRBJ1-2; without DNA, the TCRdb call of TRBD1 cannot be checked. Germline V gene lookup returns CDR1 SGHAT and CDR2 FQNNGV. CDR3 length: 15 residues. CDR3 region: CASSLTTEPNYGYTF. The full variable domain, in which reference TRBV11-2 and TRBJ1-2 provide the parts outside the CDR3, is EAGVAQSPRYKIIEKRQSVAFWCNPISGHATLYWYQQILGQGPKLLIQFQNNGVVDDSQLPKDRFSAERLKGVDSTLKIQPAKLEDSAVYLCASSLTTEPNYGYTFGSGTRLTVV.

The rearrangement joins TRBV4-2 to TRBJ1-4. Germline lookup yields CDR1 LGHNA and CDR2 YNFKEQ. CDR3 size: 15 residues. The CDR3 sequence is CASGRWEGGGEKLFF.

The chain's CDR3 is CSAARRRGGRASDTQYF. V and J are TRBV20-1 and TRBJ2-3; TCRdb selects TRBD2, and the lack of DNA leaves this call unchecked. Germline assignment: CDR1 DFQATT and CDR2 SNEGSKA (reference sequence). The CDR3 spans 17 residues.

The chain combines TRBV20-1 with TRBJ2-7; no DNA is available, so the TRBD1 call from TCRdb remains unchecked. CDR1 is DFQATT, CDR2 SNEGSKA, per germline (reference sequence). The CDR3 covers 12 residues. The CDR3 spells CTADRNTYEQYF.

This chain joins TRBV5-1 and TRBJ2-1; the TCRdb D gene call, TRBD2, has no DNA to confirm it. Germline assignment: CDR1 SGHRS and CDR2 YFSETQ. The CDR3 covers 20 residues. CDR3 region: CASRPGLAGARTLSYNEQFF.

The V and J genes are TRBV3-1 and TRBJ2-7; the D call of TRBD1 rests on TCRdb alone, since no DNA is present to check it. Germline V CDR1 and CDR2: LGHDT, YNNKEL (reference sequence). The CDR3 spans 13 residues. The CDR3 spells CASSQDRRGRQYF.

V and J are TRBV7-9 and TRBJ2-2. The CDR3 loop spans 15 amino acids. Germline V lookup: CDR1 SEHNR, CDR2 FQNEAQ (reference sequence). The CDR3 region is CASSIPKGNTGELFF.

This sequence joins TRBV29-1 and TRBJ1-6. This CDR3 has 13 residues. Germline CDR1 is SQVTM and CDR2 is ANQGSEA. CDR3 protein: CSGRTGLDSPLHF.

The J gene is TRBJ2-3, the V gene TRBV24-1; checking the TCRdb D call of TRBD1 is not possible without DNA. Germline-derived CDR1 and CDR2 are KGHDR and SFDVKD. The CDR3 is made up of 15 amino acids. Here the CDR3 reads CATSKRTGRTDTQYF.